This TCR beta chain was found in a study of vaccination and CD4 T cells after COVID-19. About the study: In the convalescent cohort, there were six males and four females, two of them Hispanic. Cellular stimulation was performed using overlapping spike peptides derived from SARS-CoV-2, HCoV-NL63, HCoV-OC43 and HCoV-229E. General study results and limits: There were relatively few convalescent patients studied, and there were no early post-infection timepoints.

Treatment given: roughly nine-day PBMC culture with coronavirus spike peptide pools or control peptides (ViraFEST assay). Wells that each held 1.5 million to 2 million PBMCs were cultured with roughly 9.8 IU/ml IL-2 and 7.5 to 10 ug/ml peptide pools. With the Oncomine TCR Beta short-read assay, DNA from cultured CD4+ T cells was sequenced. TCRdb re-called the PCR reads through MiXCR, storing one row per CDR3 protein. This sample carries 10,000 to 15,000 distinct CDR3 sequences, 52% of them seen once, and the ten largest clones take 16%. Comments on this clonotype: Its antigen is still unknown.

From germline, CDR1 is DFQATT and CDR2 SNEGSKA (reference sequence). The CDR3 extends over 13 amino acids. Trimming removed 6 bases from V and 5 bases from J, with 17 bases in between. V gene TRBV20-1 combines with J gene TRBJ2-7; D might be TRBD1 or TRBD2, each matching 6 bases. The sequenced sample was CD4+ T cells from blood, cultured in vitro. The receptor's source is a human donor who had recovered from COVID-19. The CDR3 protein is CSARGPSRDEQYF. The CDR3, as DNA: TGCAGTGCCCGGGGGCCTAGCCGGGACGAGCAGTACTTC.